Included here is one T cell receptor beta chain sequence, with context. This clonotype turned up a few times. No antigen is known for it. Base quality data are lacking; no much larger clone is found one base away. Sequencing was carried out with an Illumina HiSeq 1500. TCRdb handled the public reads itself, with Q25 trimming in fastp and clone calling in MiXCR, and kept productive beta chains. Here each entry gathers all rows of one CDR3 protein and keeps the most common genes and DNA. The sample table lists about 150,000 distinct CDR3 sequences, about a quarter of them with a count of one. Around 9.9% of the sample is in the top ten clones. From the cysteine through the phenylalanine, the CDR3 covers 12 amino acids. CDR3 DNA is the only sequence kept; it has 36 bases, read in frame from the first base. Trimming at the junction amounts to 1 base on V and 5 bases on J, and the germline ends lie 5 bases apart. Per the germline V gene, SGHTA is the CDR1 and FQGNSA is the CDR2.

These data are taken from a study of T cell repertoires in cytomegalovirus infection (dated by TCRdb to the late 2010s). At the level of the whole study: The HLA type of each donor mattered for the analysis, because public TCR beta signatures pointed to carriage of CMV infection along with the matching HLA type. Overall results and qualifications from the work: Cumulative frequency of public TCR beta family members discriminated carriers of CMV infection plus the relevant HLA type in this cohort and an independent approximately 370-donor cohort. In the ex vivo response, HLA-C-restricted CMV-specific TCR beta clonotypes were dominant, and in two of eight donors the single most frequent clonotype came from this HLA-C-restricted group.

The sample comprised PBMCs. The source of this sequence is a human donor in good health (CMV status not recorded). Some clones in this sample may be carry-over from other donors' samples. The chain couples TRBV7-2 to TRBJ2-5; confidence is insufficient to name the D gene. This receptor carries the CDR3 CASSLELETQYF. The DNA is as follows: TGTGCCAGCAGCTTAGAGTTGGAGACCCAGTACTTC.